This TCR beta chain was found in a study of blood T cell repertoires in COVID-19. Study-level information: Samples representing acute and convalescent COVID-19 were sourced from the United States, Italy and Spain.

Clones were read by immunoSEQ multiplex PCR, and TCRdb kept only the in-frame ones, dropping some. Of a few hundred thousand clones listed, nearly 90% were seen once; the top ten hold 1.7%. Allocation to cohorts depended on clinical history reported by the participants. From germline, CDR1 is LNHDA and CDR2 SQIVND (reference sequence). V lost 0 bases and J lost 7; bases outside the gene matches: 6. The CDR3 is 15 residues long. The rearrangement links TRBV19 to TRBJ1-5; 7 positions match TRBD1. The sample comprised PBMCs or T cells enriched from blood (not recorded which). This TCR derives from a young woman with acute COVID-19. The CDR3 reads CASSIDPRGRQPQHF. CDR3 sequence (DNA): TGTGCCAGTAGTATAGATCCGAGGGGGCGCCAGCCCCAGCATTTT. Full variable domain (remainder filled in from reference TRBV19 and TRBJ1-5): DGGITQSPKYLFRKEGQNVTLSCEQNLNHDAMYWYRQDPGQGLRLIYYSQIVNDFQKGDIAEGYSVSREKKESFPLTVTSAQKNPTAFYLCASSIDPRGRQPQHFGDGTRLSIL.